This T cell receptor (beta chain) was retrieved from a study of shared clonotypes between healthy human individuals. The protocol was immunoSEQ multiplex PCR, while the TCRdb copy is restricted to in-frame clones and leaves out a portion. This repertoire shows roughly 500,000 clones, less than 85% found once; its top ten account for roughly 13%. J lost 7 bases, V lost 6 bases, and 5 bases had no gene match. The V gene's germline CDR1 is SQVTM and CDR2 ANQGSEA. The CDR3 sequence is 13 residues long. In this sample, this clone turned up once. The sequenced material came from PBMCs. This TCR came from a middle-aged woman in good health. Some clones in this sample may be carry-over from other donors' samples. This chain connects TRBV29-1 to TRBJ2-2, with TRBD2 identical over 10 bases. This CDR3 is CSVLAGGHGELFF. CDR3 DNA: TGCAGCGTGTTAGCGGGAGGTCACGGGGAGCTGTTTTTT.